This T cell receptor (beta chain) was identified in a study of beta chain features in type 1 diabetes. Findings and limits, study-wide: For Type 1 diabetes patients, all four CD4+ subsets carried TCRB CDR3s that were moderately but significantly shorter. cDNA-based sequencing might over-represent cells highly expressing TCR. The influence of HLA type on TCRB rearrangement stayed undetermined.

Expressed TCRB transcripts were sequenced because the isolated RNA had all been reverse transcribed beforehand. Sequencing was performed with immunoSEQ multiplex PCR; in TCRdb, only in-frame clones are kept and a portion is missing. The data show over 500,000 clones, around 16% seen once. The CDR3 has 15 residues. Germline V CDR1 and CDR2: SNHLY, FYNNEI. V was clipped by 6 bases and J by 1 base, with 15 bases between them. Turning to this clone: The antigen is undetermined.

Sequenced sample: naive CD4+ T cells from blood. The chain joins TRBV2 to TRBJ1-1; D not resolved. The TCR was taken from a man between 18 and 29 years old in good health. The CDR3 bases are TGTGCCAGCAGGATTGGACGCTCGGGGAACACTGAAGCTTTCTTT. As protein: CASRIGRSGNTEAFF.